The clone carrying this T cell receptor (beta chain) appeared many times. Its antigen remains unknown. Relying on iRepertoire HTBI primers and Arm-PCR of CDR3 regions, the team built TCR beta libraries. MiXCR, applied by TCRdb to the multiplex PCR reads, yields one record per CDR3 protein. The repertoire has approximately 460,000 distinct CDR3 sequences, about 15% of them found once; the top ten carry about 10%. After removal of 11 bases from V and 6 bases from J, the junction contained 10 bases not matched to a gene. CDR3 length equals 13 residues. Sample time point: newly diagnosed GD, antithyroid drugs for less than 3 months. PBMCs were the source of the RNA used for TCR sequencing. This specimen comes from a study of regulatory T cells in long-lasting Graves disease. Study outcomes and limitations: Among samples with persistent disease, TRBV28, TRBJ1-2 and TRBJ2-5 were favored.

These data are also associated with another study on T cells in Graves' hyperthyroidism and ophthalmopathy. This second study says: Separation of ophthalmopathy from stable hyperthyroidism was achieved by a 13 V-J model.

This clonotype originated in a woman aged 25 to 39 with Graves disease. The specimen comprised peripheral blood mononuclear cells (PBMCs), sampled at new diagnosis, from a patient treated with antithyroid drugs. The chain is built from TRBV12-3 or TRBV12-4 and TRBJ2-1; 7 positions agree with TRBD2. The CDR3 protein is CASRRGDPNEQFF. The DNA for the CDR3 is TGTGCCTCCCGACGGGGGGACCCCAATGAGCAGTTCTTC.